The 23 T cell receptor beta chains in this list originate from one sample, sequenced in a study of blood T cell repertoires in COVID-19. Clones were sequenced by immunoSEQ multiplex PCR, and TCRdb holds only the in-frame ones, with some missing. The sample lists about 33,000 clones, 70% to 85% occurring once. The source material was peripheral blood. These TCRs come from a human donor in a cohort sampled during active COVID-19.

This clone was seen just once. The chain employs TRBV5-1 and TRBJ2-7; 9 positions agree with TRBD1. In germline, CDR1 is SGHRS, CDR2 YFSETQ. V was clipped by 4 bases and J by 1 base; unmatched bases: 6. The CDR3 runs 15 residues. CDR3 coding DNA: TGCGCCAGCAGCGGGGGACAGGGCAATTCCTACGAGCAGTACTTC. This sequence encodes CASSGGQGNSYEQYF.

The chain uses TRBV4-1 and TRBJ1-4, with 8 bases fitting TRBD1. The CDR3 spans 15 residues. V lost 5 bases to trimming and J lost 7 bases; unmatched junction nucleotides: 9. The germline gives CDR1 MGHRA, CDR2 YSYEKL. CDR3 protein: CASSTGGTGIEKLFF. The CDR3 DNA reads TGCGCCAGCAGCACAGGTGGGACAGGCATTGAAAAACTGTTTTTT.

The chain has TRBV28 and TRBJ2-5; 10 positions match TRBD1. Germline lookup yields CDR1 MDHEN and CDR2 SYDVKM. CDR3 length: 16 amino acids. V dropped 3 bases and J dropped 0; count of bases not matched to a gene: 4. Written as DNA, the CDR3 is TGTGCCAGCAGTTTCTCCGGGACAGGGGACCAAGAGACCCAGTACTTC. The encoded protein is CASSFSGTGDQETQYF.

This clone has just one count. V gene TRBV10-3 combines with J gene TRBJ1-6; no clear D gene. V lost 6 bases and J lost 0, with 3 bases in between. CDR1 ENHRY and CDR2 SYGVKD come from the germline V gene. CDR3 length: 13 residues. The CDR3 is CAISYSYNSPLHF. The CDR3 bases are TGTGCCATCAGCTACTCCTATAATTCACCCCTCCACTTT.

V is TRBV5-1 and J is TRBJ2-3, with 7 bases lining up with TRBD2. CDR3 size: 13 residues. V was pared by 4 bases and J by 5 bases, with 4 bases of the junction left unmatched. Per the germline V gene, CDR1 is SGHRS and CDR2 is YFSETQ. The DNA of the CDR3 is TGCGCCAGCAGCGCGGGGGACCAAGATACGCAGTATTTT. Its protein is CASSAGDQDTQYF. The full variable domain, in which reference TRBV5-1 and TRBJ2-3 provide the parts outside the CDR3, is KAGVTQTPRYLIKTRGQQVTLSCSPISGHRSVSWYQQTPGQGLQFLFEYFSETQRNKGNFPGRFSGRQFSNSRSEMNVSTLELGDSALYLCASSAGDQDTQYFGPGTRLTVL.

The gene calls are TRBV15 and TRBJ1-6; no definite D call. Between the trimmed V and J ends, which lost 0 bases and 9 bases, there was a span of 9 bases. Germline V gene lookup returns CDR1 LNHNV and CDR2 YYDKDF (reference sequence). The CDR3 spans 14 residues. CDR3 bases: TGTGCCACCAGCAGAGATGGTTTGAGTTCACCCCTCCACTTT. Protein sequence: CATSRDGLSSPLHF.

This sequence joins TRBV19 and TRBJ2-7; D might be TRBD2 (6 bases). CDR3 length equals 14 residues. CDR1 is LNHDA and CDR2 is SQIVND in the germline V gene (reference sequence). V lost 8 bases and J lost 2, with 16 bases in between. The DNA for the CDR3 is TGTGCCAGTTCCCCGGGAGAGGGCCCCTACGAGCAGTACTTC. This gives the protein CASSPGEGPYEQYF.

The chain links TRBV27 to TRBJ2-4; D gene unclear. The germline V gene has CDR1 MNHEY and CDR2 SMNVEV (reference sequence). The germline V and J ends were trimmed by 2 bases and 7 bases, with 9 bases remaining between them. This CDR3 spans 13 amino acids. CDR3 sequence reads: CASSLRLYNIQYF. CDR3 in DNA: TGTGCCAGCAGTTTACGCCTCTACAACATTCAGTACTTC.

This chain uses TRBV3-1 (or the pseudogene TRBV3-2) with TRBJ1-6; maybe TRBD1 (6 bases). The ends were cut back, 0 bases at V and 8 bases at J, with 8 bases in the middle. The CDR3 runs to 14 residues. CDR1 and CDR2 from the germline V gene are LGHDT and YNNKEL (reference sequence). The CDR3 here is CASSQEGAHSPLHF. The CDR3 DNA reads as TGTGCCAGCAGCCAAGAGGGGGCTCATTCACCCCTCCACTTT.

This chain joins TRBV18 and TRBJ2-7; possible D gene TRBD1, 6 bases. V shed 1 base and J shed 4 bases, with 20 bases lying between them. The CDR3 is 17 residues long. Germline lookup yields CDR1 KGHSH and CDR2 LQKENI. In nucleotides, the CDR3 is TGTGCCAGCTCACCACTGCGGACCGGGACAAAAGTTTACGAGCAGTACTTC. This gives the protein CASSPLRTGTKVYEQYF.

The chain joins TRBV10-1 to TRBJ1-5; 7 bases agree with TRBD1. The ends lost 5 bases at V and 7 bases at J; junction bases unmatched: 11. The CDR3 is 15 amino acids. Germline assignment: CDR1 WNHNN and CDR2 SYGVQD (reference sequence). As DNA, the CDR3 is TGCGCCAGCAGTATCGACAGGGTTGAAGGACAGCCCCAGCATTTT. Translated: CASSIDRVEGQPQHF.

The V gene is TRBV5-1, the J gene TRBJ2-3; 7 nucleotides agree with TRBD1. Germline CDR1 and CDR2: SGHRS and YFSETQ. CDR3 size: 15 residues. V was clipped by 0 bases and J by 2 bases; unmatched bases: 3. The CDR3 DNA follows: TGCGCCAGCAGCTTGGGAGGGGGCAACACAGATACGCAGTATTTT. Protein sequence: CASSLGGGNTDTQYF.

The chain links TRBV5-4 to TRBJ2-3, with no clear D. The V gene's germline CDR1 is SGHNT and CDR2 YYREEE (reference sequence). The CDR3 totals 14 residues. V was clipped by 2 bases and J by 1 base, with 8 bases between them. The CDR3 sequence: CASSFGAGTDTQYF. DNA for the CDR3: TGTGCCAGCAGCTTTGGTGCGGGCACAGATACGCAGTATTTT. Full variable domain (rest looked up from reference TRBV5-4 and TRBJ2-3): ETGVTQSPTHLIKTRGQQVTLRCSSQSGHNTVSWYQQALGQGPQFIFQYYREEENGRGNFPPRFSGLQFPNYSSELNVNALELDDSALYLCASSFGAGTDTQYFGPGTRLTVL.

The chain uses TRBV9 and TRBJ2-7; 7 bases fit TRBD1. Trimming at V came to 4 bases and at J to 2 bases, leaving 3 bases not matched to a gene. This CDR3 comprises 13 residues. From germline, CDR1 is SGDLS and CDR2 YYNGEE. The CDR3: CASSPGQTYEQYF. In DNA form, the CDR3 reads TGTGCCAGCAGCCCGGGACAGACCTACGAGCAGTACTTC.

This clone was seen a single time. This chain uses TRBV2 with TRBJ1-6; TRBD1 aligns across 9 bases. Germline CDR1 is SNHLY and CDR2 is FYNNEI. The CDR3 covers 13 residues. V lost 7 bases to trimming and J lost 7 bases; unmatched junction nucleotides: 2. CDR3 sequence: CASNGQGNSPLHF. The CDR3 region has the DNA TGTGCCAGCAATGGACAGGGGAATTCACCCCTCCACTTT.

The V and J genes are TRBV29-1 and TRBJ1-3; tentative D call: TRBD1 (5 bases). V was shortened by 4 bases and J by 0 bases, with 13 bases between the two germline ends. Germline lookup yields CDR1 SQVTM and CDR2 ANQGSEA. The CDR3 contains 15 residues. The CDR3 nucleotides are TGCAGCGTTGGGGGGGGACGGCTCTCTGGAAACACCATATATTTT. Translated, it gives CSVGGGRLSGNTIYF.

This clone was picked up one time. This sequence joins TRBV27 and TRBJ2-1; TRBD1 matches 8 bases. This CDR3 spans 14 amino acids. Germline V gene lookup returns CDR1 MNHEY and CDR2 SMNVEV (reference sequence). The V and J ends lost 2 bases and 8 bases, in that order; junction bases with no gene match: 5. CDR3 sequence (DNA): TGTGCCAGCAGTTTAAGGACAGGGTCGGATGAGCAGTTCTTC. Protein sequence: CASSLRTGSDEQFF.

The V gene is TRBV19, the J gene TRBJ1-3; D unclear. Trimming removed 11 bases from V and 6 bases from J, with 17 bases in between. Germline V CDR1 and CDR2: LNHDA, SQIVND (reference sequence). The CDR3 contains 13 residues. CDR3 coding DNA: TGTGCCGCCCAAGGTGCACAGAAAAACACCATATATTTT. Translated: CAAQGAQKNTIYF.

The table lists this clone with a count of one. The chain uses TRBV19 and TRBJ1-1; 9 nucleotides match TRBD1. The CDR3 runs to 14 residues. The germline V gene has CDR1 LNHDA and CDR2 SQIVND (reference sequence). V lost 4 bases to trimming and J lost 2 bases; unmatched junction nucleotides: 2. This CDR3 reads CASSKGQGNTEAFF. In DNA form, the CDR3 reads TGTGCCAGTAGTAAGGGACAGGGTAACACTGAAGCTTTCTTT.

This clone was observed a handful of times. The chain employs TRBV6-5 and TRBJ1-1; 8 bases line up with TRBD1. The V gene end was trimmed by 9 bases and the J gene end by 0 bases; junction bases not matched to a gene: 9. CDR1 is MNHEY and CDR2 is SVGAGI in the germline V gene. The CDR3 spans 15 residues. Here the CDR3 DNA reads TGTGCCAGTTCGGAACAGGGGGAGATGAACACTGAAGCTTTCTTT. Translated, it gives CASSEQGEMNTEAFF.

The chain joins TRBV19 to TRBJ2-7; 8 bases are a match to TRBD2. The CDR3 is 15 amino acids. Per the germline V gene, CDR1 is LNHDA and CDR2 is SQIVND (reference sequence). J was trimmed by 2 bases and V by 5 bases; bases with no gene match: 8. The CDR3 DNA reads as TGTGCCAGTAGTGTGAGTAAGCGGGGGACCTACGAGCAGTACTTC. It codes for CASSVSKRGTYEQYF.

A single count supports this clone. The chain joins TRBV5-4 to TRBJ2-1; weak D call: TRBD2 (7 bases). The CDR3 is 14 residues long. Trimming removed 1 base at V and 7 bases at J, with 12 bases between. Germline CDR1 SGHNT, CDR2 YYREEE (reference sequence). DNA of the CDR3: TGTGCCAGCAGCTTGAGGGGGGGCGGAAATGAGCAGTTCTTC. Its translation is CASSLRGGGNEQFF. The whole variable domain, filled in from reference TRBV5-4 and TRBJ2-1, reads ETGVTQSPTHLIKTRGQQVTLRCSSQSGHNTVSWYQQALGQGPQFIFQYYREEENGRGNFPPRFSGLQFPNYSSELNVNALELDDSALYLCASSLRGGGNEQFFGPGTRLTVL.

The chain links TRBV19 to TRBJ2-2; TRBD1 agrees at 7 bases. J gave up 3 bases and V 10 bases, and 11 bases lay outside the gene matches. The CDR3 runs 15 residues. Germline CDR1 is LNHDA and CDR2 is SQIVND (reference sequence). This chain's CDR3 is CATKRQGRDTGELFF. The CDR3 DNA reads TGTGCCACCAAGAGACAGGGTAGGGACACCGGGGAGCTGTTTTTT.